This TCR beta chain was sequenced during a study of CD8 T cells in Susac syndrome. The authors reverse transcribed 0.5 to 1 ug RNA with random hexamers. Amplification of TCR beta CDR3 across 54 Vbeta and 13 Jbeta was performed with immunoSEQ multiplex PCR. TCRdb re-called the immunoSEQ multiplex PCR reads with MiXCR, one entry per CDR3 protein. The sample lists roughly 70,000 distinct CDR3 sequences, approximately 96% seen once, with approximately 0.1% in the top ten. Germline lookup yields CDR1 LNHDA and CDR2 SQIVND (reference sequence). The CDR3 is 13 residues long. The junction had 8 bases not matched to a gene; V was cut back by 8 bases and J by 10 bases. The TEMRA cells underwent FACS enrichment, while the CD8+ and CD4+ T cells underwent negative isolation.

The receptor's source is a human donor with multiple sclerosis. The chain couples TRBV19 to TRBJ1-6; 7 bases agree with TRBD1. Sequenced sample: CD4+ T cells from PBMCs. The CDR3 region is CASAAGGNSPLHF. The DNA for the CDR3 is TGTGCCAGTGCCGCAGGGGGTAACTCACCCCTCCACTTT. Looking up the rest from reference TRBV19 and TRBJ1-6 gives the full variable domain: DGGITQSPKYLFRKEGQNVTLSCEQNLNHDAMYWYRQDPGQGLRLIYYSQIVNDFQKGDIAEGYSVSREKKESFPLTVTSAQKNPTAFYLCASAAGGNSPLHFGNGTRLTVT.